This T cell receptor (beta chain) was sequenced in a study of response to subunit inactivated influenza vaccine. Regarding the study as a whole: Authors suggested seasonal influenza vaccinations each recruit few new T cells.

Using its own MiXCR run on the RT-PCR reads, TCRdb lists one record per CDR3 protein. The data show 450,000 to 550,000 distinct CDR3 sequences, about 25% seen once. The ends lost 3 bases at V and 5 bases at J; junction bases unmatched: 5. CDR3 length equals 15 residues. CDR1 and CDR2 from the germline V gene are SGDLS and YYNGEE. Concerning this clonotype: Its target is not known.

V and J are TRBV9 and TRBJ2-1; 10 bases fit TRBD2. This material consisted of CD4+ T cells sorted from PBMCs, taken around 5 days after vaccination. This TCR was recovered from a man over 45 who received an inactivated influenza vaccine. CDR3 protein: CASSDSGGPDNEQFF. The CDR3 DNA follows: TGTGCCAGCAGCGATAGCGGGGGGCCTGACAATGAGCAGTTCTTC.